The 13 T cell receptor beta chains below all came from one sample that was sequenced in a study of T cell responses to AZD1222 COVID-19 vaccine. Sequencing was performed with immunoSEQ multiplex PCR; in TCRdb, only in-frame clones are kept and a portion is missing. The sample records about 270,000 clones, approximately 94% being singletons. The sequencing here drew on peripheral blood, taken 28 days after the second AZD1222 dose. The receptors here all came from an adult who received the AZD1222 COVID-19 vaccine.

V and J are TRBV29-1 and TRBJ2-7; TRBD2 matches at 12 bases. The CDR3 runs to 16 residues. Germline V lookup: CDR1 SQVTM, CDR2 ANQGSEA. Trimming took 4 bases from V and 5 from J; bases not matched to a gene: 12. CDR3 DNA sequence: TGCAGCGTTGGAGGGAGGCTAGCGGGAGGGGTCCACGAGCAGTACTTC. Its protein product is CSVGGRLAGGVHEQYF.

The chain joins TRBV10-1 to TRBJ1-2, with no clear D. The CDR3 has 15 amino acids. CDR1 and CDR2 from the germline V gene are WNHNN and SYGVQD (reference sequence). V lost 6 bases to trimming and J lost 0 bases, with 14 bases between them. The chain's CDR3 is CASSSRRESNYGYTF. The CDR3 nucleotides are TGCGCCAGCAGCTCGAGGCGGGAATCTAACTATGGCTACACCTTC.

The genes are TRBV7-9 and TRBJ1-2, with a possible D match to TRBD1 (6 bases). The CDR3 has 15 amino acids. Trimming removed 8 bases from V and 6 bases from J, with 22 bases in between. Looked up from germline, CDR1 is SEHNR and CDR2 is FQNEAQ (reference sequence). The DNA of the CDR3 is TGTGCCAGCCACCTTACCGGTGCAGGGGTGCATGGCTACACCTTC. It specifies CASHLTGAGVHGYTF.

The chain employs TRBV9 and TRBJ2-3; 9 positions match TRBD2. The J segment lost 5 bases and the V segment lost 4 bases, leaving 11 bases of the junction unmatched. Germline loops: CDR1 SGDLS, CDR2 YYNGEE. The CDR3 has 16 residues. The CDR3 is CASSLGEAGGQDTQYF. The CDR3 DNA reads as TGTGCCAGCAGCCTAGGCGAGGCGGGGGGGCAAGATACGCAGTATTTT.

The chain combines TRBV4-3 with TRBJ2-2; the D is unclear. Germline V lookup: CDR1 LGHNA, CDR2 YSLEER. The CDR3 is made up of 15 amino acids. Between the trimmed V and J ends, which lost 2 bases and 0 bases, there was a span of 7 bases. The CDR3 DNA sequence: TGCGCCAGCAGCCAAACCAGGACGAACACCGGGGAGCTGTTTTTT. This gives the protein CASSQTRTNTGELFF.

Here the CDR3 DNA reads TGTGCCAGTAGTAAGGTTAATAGCAATCAGCCCCAGCATTTT. Protein product: CASSKVNSNQPQHF. The rearrangement links TRBV19 to TRBJ1-5; D not resolved. Trimming stripped 4 bases from V and 0 bases from J, with 7 bases between. Germline V gene data show CDR1 as LNHDA and CDR2 as SQIVND (reference sequence). The CDR3 is 14 amino acids.

The chain has TRBV4-1 and TRBJ1-1; 8 bases fit TRBD1. V trimming: 3 bases; J trimming: 1 base; junction bases outside the gene matches: 10. Germline CDR1 and CDR2: MGHRA and YSYEKL. The CDR3 covers 17 residues. CDR3: CASSQQRTGKTNTEAFF. Here the CDR3 DNA reads TGCGCCAGCAGCCAGCAACGGACAGGGAAGACGAACACTGAAGCTTTCTTT.

This chain connects TRBV28 to TRBJ1-2; 9 bases are shared with TRBD1. From germline, CDR1 is MDHEN and CDR2 SYDVKM. V shed 0 bases and J 7 bases; nucleotides not matched to a gene: 6. This CDR3 has 15 residues. The CDR3 sequence is CASSLWGDREIGYTF. Here the CDR3 DNA reads TGTGCCAGCAGTTTATGGGGGGACAGGGAGATTGGCTACACCTTC.

The chain links TRBV5-5 to TRBJ2-1, with D uncertain. V dropped 4 bases and J dropped 4 bases, with 12 bases sitting between them. This CDR3 is built from 14 residues. CDR1 is SGHKS, CDR2 YYEKEE, per germline (reference sequence). The CDR3 loop reads CASSAAADYNEQFF. The CDR3 DNA follows: TGTGCCAGCAGCGCTGCGGCGGATTACAATGAGCAGTTCTTC. The whole variable domain, remainder taken from reference TRBV5-5 and TRBJ2-1, is DAGVTQSPTHLIKTRGQQVTLRCSPISGHKSVSWYQQVLGQGPQFIFQYYEKEERGRGNFPDRFSARQFPNYSSELNVNALLLGDSALYLCASSAAADYNEQFFGPGTRLTVL.

V usage is TRBV27 and J usage is TRBJ2-7, with 8 bases lining up with TRBD2. Germline CDR1 reads MNHEY; CDR2 reads SMNVEV (reference sequence). The J segment lost 1 base and the V segment lost 2 bases, leaving 4 bases of the junction unmatched. The CDR3 extends over 15 amino acids. This chain's CDR3 is CASSLAGGPSYEQYF. CDR3 nucleotide sequence: TGTGCCAGCAGTTTAGCGGGAGGCCCATCCTACGAGCAGTACTTC.

This chain joins TRBV11-2 and TRBJ1-6; 7 bases match TRBD1. The CDR3 consists of 15 residues. The germline V gene encodes CDR1 SGHAT and CDR2 FQNNGV. The J segment lost 7 bases and the V segment lost 6 bases, leaving 9 bases of the junction unmatched. As DNA, the CDR3 is TGTGCCAGCAGGCCGGGCAGCAGGGGGAATTCACCCCTCCACTTT. It translates to CASRPGSRGNSPLHF.

The V call is TRBV10-3, the J call TRBJ1-2; 8 bases are shared with TRBD1. Losses at the gene ends were 4 bases for V and 6 bases for J; bases not matched to a gene: 1. The germline V gene has CDR1 ENHRY and CDR2 SYGVKD. The CDR3 totals 12 residues. This CDR3 is CAISVDRDGYTF. The CDR3 bases are TGTGCCATCAGTGTGGACAGGGATGGCTACACCTTC.

The V gene is TRBV6-5, the J gene TRBJ2-7, with D possibly called TRBD1 or TRBD2 (5 bases each). Trimming stripped 7 bases from V and 0 bases from J, with 10 bases between. This CDR3 is built from 13 residues. Germline CDR1 reads MNHEY; CDR2 reads SVGAGI. The CDR3 sequence is CASTPGTSYEQYF. As DNA, the CDR3 is TGTGCCAGCACCCCGGGGACCTCCTACGAGCAGTACTTC.